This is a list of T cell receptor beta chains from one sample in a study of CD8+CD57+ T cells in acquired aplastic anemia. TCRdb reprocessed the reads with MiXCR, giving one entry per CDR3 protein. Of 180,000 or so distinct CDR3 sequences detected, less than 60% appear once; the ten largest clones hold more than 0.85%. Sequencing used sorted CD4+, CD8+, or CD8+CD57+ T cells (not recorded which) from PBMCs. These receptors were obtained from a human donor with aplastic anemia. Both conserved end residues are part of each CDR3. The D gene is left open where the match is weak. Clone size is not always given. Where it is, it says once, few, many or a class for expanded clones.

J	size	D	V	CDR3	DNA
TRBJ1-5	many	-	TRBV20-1	CSDWGYSNQPQHF	TGCAGTGATTGGGGATATAGCAATCAGCCCCAGCATTTT
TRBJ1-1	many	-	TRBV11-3	CASSYGGGTEAFF	TGTGCCAGCAGCTACGGCGGGGGGACTGAAGCTTTCTTT
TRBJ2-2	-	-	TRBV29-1	CSVEDQWGNTGELFF	TGCAGCGTTGAAGATCAATGGGGTAACACCGGGGAGCTGTTTTTT
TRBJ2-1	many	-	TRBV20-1	CSARAGYNEQFF	TGCAGTGCTAGAGCGGGGTACAATGAGCAGTTCTTC
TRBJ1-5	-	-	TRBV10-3	CAISEEGLSNQPQHF	TGTGCCATCAGTGAAGAGGGTTTGAGCAATCAGCCCCAGCATTTT
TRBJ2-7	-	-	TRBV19	CASSTTGTGAGEQYF	TGTGCCAGTAGTACCACCGGGACGGGTGCCGGGGAGCAGTACTTC
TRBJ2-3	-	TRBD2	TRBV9	CASSTRTSGGAGDTQYF	TGTGCCAGCAGCACTCGGACTAGCGGGGGGGCCGGAGATACGCAGTATTTT
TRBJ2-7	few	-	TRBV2	CASSARGHSYEQYF	TGTGCCAGCAGTGCGAGGGGTCATTCCTACGAGCAGTACTTC
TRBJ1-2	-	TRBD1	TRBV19	CASSPRQGRNYGYTF	TGTGCCAGTAGTCCACGACAGGGGAGGAACTATGGCTACACCTTC
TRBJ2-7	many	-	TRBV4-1	CASSQVLDRSPYEQYF	TGCGCCAGCAGCCAAGTACTCGACAGGTCCCCCTACGAGCAGTACTTC
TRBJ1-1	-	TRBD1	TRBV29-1	CSARRGPLRTEAFF	TGCAGCGCCCGCAGGGGGCCCTTGAGGACTGAAGCTTTCTTT
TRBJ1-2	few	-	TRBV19	CASRLGDGYTF	TGTGCCAGCAGGTTGGGGGATGGCTACACCTTC
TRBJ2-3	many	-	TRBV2	CASSEAGGPADTQYF	TGTGCCAGCAGTGAAGCGGGGGGGCCGGCAGATACGCAGTATTTT
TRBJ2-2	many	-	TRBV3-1	CASSQRESGELFF	TGTGCCAGCAGCCAAAGGGAATCCGGGGAGCTGTTTTTT
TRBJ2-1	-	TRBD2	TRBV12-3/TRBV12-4	CASSFPGTSSYNEQFF	TGTGCCAGCAGTTTTCCCGGGACTAGCTCCTACAATGAGCAGTTCTTC
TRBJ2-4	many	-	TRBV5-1	CASSLLQGQVTANIQYF	TGCGCCAGCAGCTTGCTTCAGGGTCAAGTTACCGCCAACATTCAGTACTTC
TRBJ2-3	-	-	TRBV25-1	CASSEPGETDTQYF	TGTGCCAGCAGTGAACCGGGTGAAACAGATACGCAGTATTTT
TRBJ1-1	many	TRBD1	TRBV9	CASSARGMDTEAFF	TGTGCCAGCAGCGCCAGGGGGATGGACACTGAAGCTTTCTTT
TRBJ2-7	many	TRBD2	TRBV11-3	CASSIGLAGASEQYF	TGTGCCAGCAGCATCGGACTAGCGGGGGCATCCGAGCAGTACTTC
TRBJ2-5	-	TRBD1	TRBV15	CATSRDRGEETQYF	TGTGCCACCAGCAGGGACAGGGGGGAAGAGACCCAGTACTTC
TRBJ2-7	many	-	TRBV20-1	CSASKRGPYEQYF	TGCAGTGCTAGTAAACGGGGACCCTACGAGCAGTACTTC
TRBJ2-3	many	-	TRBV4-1	CASSQDGRGTSTDTQYF	TGCGCCAGCAGCCAAGATGGTCGGGGGACAAGCACAGATACGCAGTATTTT
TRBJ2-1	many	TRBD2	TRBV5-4	CASSGSGMSSYNEQFF	TGTGCCAGCAGCGGTAGCGGGATGAGCTCCTACAATGAGCAGTTCTTC
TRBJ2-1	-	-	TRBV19	CASSIDLAATFYSEQFF	TGTGCCAGTAGTATAGATTTGGCGGCAACCTTCTACAGTGAGCAGTTCTTC
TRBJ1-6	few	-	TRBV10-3	CAISEFAGRSPLHF	TGTGCCATCAGTGAGTTCGCCGGACGGTCACCCCTCCACTTT
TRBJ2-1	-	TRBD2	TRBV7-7	CASSSGLAGGSEQFF	TGTGCTAGCAGCTCGGGACTAGCGGGAGGGTCTGAGCAGTTCTTC
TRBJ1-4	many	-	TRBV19	CASSRTGSTNEKLFF	TGTGCCAGTAGCCGCACGGGTTCAACTAATGAAAAACTGTTTTTT
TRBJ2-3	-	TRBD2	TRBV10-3	CAITPGTSGDTQYF	TGTGCCATCACCCCCGGGACTAGCGGAGATACGCAGTATTTT
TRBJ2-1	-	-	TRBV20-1	CSAPNVSNEQFF	TGCAGTGCTCCGAATGTTAGCAATGAGCAGTTCTTC
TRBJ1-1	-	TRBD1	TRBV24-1	CATSEGTVNTEAFF	TGTGCCACCAGTGAGGGGACAGTGAACACTGAAGCTTTCTTT
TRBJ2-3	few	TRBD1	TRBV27	CATRQGAGTDTQYF	TGTGCCACCCGACAGGGGGCGGGCACAGATACGCAGTATTTT
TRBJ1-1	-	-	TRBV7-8	CASSLTTPNTEAFF	TGTGCCAGCAGTCTTACGACCCCGAACACTGAAGCTTTCTTT
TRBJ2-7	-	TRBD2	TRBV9	CASSVASSGGYEQYF	TGTGCCAGCAGCGTAGCGAGTAGCGGGGGTTACGAGCAGTACTTC
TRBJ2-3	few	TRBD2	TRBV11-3	CASSLGGGTTDTQYF	TGTGCCAGCAGCTTAGGGGGGGGGACGACAGATACGCAGTATTTT
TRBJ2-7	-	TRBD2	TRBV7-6	CATSGLANYEQYF	TGTGCCACCTCGGGACTAGCGAATTACGAGCAGTACTTC
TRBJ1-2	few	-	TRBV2	CASSLRQGSNYGYTF	TGTGCCAGCAGTCTCCGGCAGGGTAGTAACTATGGCTACACCTTC
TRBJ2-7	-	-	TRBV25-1	CASSLGGRDYEQYF	TGTGCCAGCAGTTTAGGGGGGCGCGACTACGAGCAGTACTTC
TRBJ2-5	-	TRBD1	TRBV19	CASTIQGGQETQYF	TGTGCCAGTACCATACAGGGGGGCCAAGAGACCCAGTACTTC
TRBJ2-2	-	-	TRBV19	CASSAAGSNTGELFF	TGTGCCAGTAGCGCCGCCGGCTCCAACACCGGGGAGCTGTTTTTT
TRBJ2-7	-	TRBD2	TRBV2	CASSSLTSGSVPDEQYF	TGTGCCAGCAGCTCGTTGACTAGCGGGAGTGTTCCGGACGAGCAGTACTTC
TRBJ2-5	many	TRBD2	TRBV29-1	CSVSPNGLALETQYF	TGCAGCGTTAGTCCAAACGGACTAGCGCTAGAGACCCAGTACTTC
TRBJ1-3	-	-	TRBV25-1	CATRGGSGNTIYF	TGTGCCACCCGAGGGGGCTCTGGAAACACCATATATTTT
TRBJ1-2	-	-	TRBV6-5	CASSFVGGGYTF	TGTGCCAGCAGTTTTGTTGGGGGTGGCTACACCTTC
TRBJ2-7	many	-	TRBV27	CASKANGPYEQYF	TGTGCCAGCAAGGCTAACGGACCCTACGAGCAGTACTTC
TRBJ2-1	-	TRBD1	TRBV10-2	CASSYQGATYNEQFF	TGCGCCAGCAGCTACCAGGGGGCAACCTACAATGAGCAGTTCTTC
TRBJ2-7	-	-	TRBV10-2	CASIGSGEKYF	TGCGCCAGCATAGGCTCCGGCGAGAAGTACTTC
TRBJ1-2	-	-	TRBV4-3	CASQPSAGDYGYTF	TGCGCCAGCCAACCCTCCGCGGGGGACTATGGCTACACCTTC
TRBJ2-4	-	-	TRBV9	CASSEGLTGRGAKNIQYF	TGTGCCAGCAGCGAGGGATTGACAGGGCGGGGGGCCAAAAACATTCAGTACTTC
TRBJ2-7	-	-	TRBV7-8	CASSRDTEQYF	TGTGCCAGCAGCCGGGACACCGAGCAGTACTTC
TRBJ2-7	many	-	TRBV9	CASSVETGFVYEQYF	TGTGCCAGCAGCGTAGAGACAGGATTTGTCTACGAGCAGTACTTC
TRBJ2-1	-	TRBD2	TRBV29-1	CSVEGLAGVLRGDEQFF	TGCAGCGTTGAAGGACTAGCGGGAGTTTTAAGGGGAGATGAGCAGTTCTTC
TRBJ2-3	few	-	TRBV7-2	CASSRKSTDTQYF	TGTGCCAGCAGCCGGAAGAGCACAGATACGCAGTATTTT
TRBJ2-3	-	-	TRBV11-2	CASSFDWAGTDTQYF	TGTGCCAGCAGCTTCGACTGGGCGGGCACAGATACGCAGTATTTT
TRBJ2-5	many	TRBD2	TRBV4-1	CASSLGTRQETQYF	TGCGCCAGCAGCCTCGGGACTAGGCAAGAGACCCAGTACTTC
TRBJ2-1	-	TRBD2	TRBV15	CATSRGDRRTRGGSEQFF	TGTGCCACCAGCAGAGGTGACCGAAGGACTAGGGGTGGCAGTGAGCAGTTCTTC
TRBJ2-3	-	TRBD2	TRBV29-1	CSSRGGLEGPRGTDTQYF	TGCAGCTCAAGGGGCGGACTAGAGGGTCCCCGGGGCACAGATACGCAGTATTTT
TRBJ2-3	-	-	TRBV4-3	CASSQAAGGKADTQYF	TGCGCCAGCAGCCAAGCGGCCGGGGGCAAGGCAGATACGCAGTATTTT
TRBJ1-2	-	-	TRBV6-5	CASSYASTDYGYTF	TGTGCCAGCAGTTACGCATCAACAGACTATGGCTACACCTTC
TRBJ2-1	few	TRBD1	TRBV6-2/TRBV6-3	CASSYVAGTGGRDEQFF	TGTGCCAGCAGTTACGTCGCTGGGACAGGGGGCAGGGATGAGCAGTTCTTC
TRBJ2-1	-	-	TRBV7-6	CASSLVVARSHNEQFF	TGTGCCAGCAGCTTAGTCGTAGCACGGTCCCACAATGAGCAGTTCTTC